This T cell receptor beta chain is drawn from a study of cytomegalovirus exposure and HLA in healthy donors. Study details: In terms of ancestry, the Caucasian-associated cluster contained 81% of the 398 genotyped donors.

This CDR3 spans 14 amino acids. V lost 0 bases and J 4 bases, leaving 9 bases between the germline ends. CDR1 WSHSY and CDR2 SAAADI come from the germline V gene. This PCR relied on a set of 60 Vbeta primers and 13 Jbeta primers. Measured with immunoSEQ multiplex PCR; TCRdb has only the in-frame clones, and not every one. The table shows 150,000 or so clones, with approximately 84% occurring only once. The gene calls are TRBV10-2 and TRBJ1-2; maybe TRBD1 (5 bases). Material: PBMCs. This clonotype was obtained from a man between 18 and 35 years old in good health and CMV-seropositive. CDR3 residues: CASSESKTGYGYTF. In DNA form, the CDR3 reads TGCGCCAGCAGTGAGTCGAAAACAGGCTATGGCTACACCTTC.